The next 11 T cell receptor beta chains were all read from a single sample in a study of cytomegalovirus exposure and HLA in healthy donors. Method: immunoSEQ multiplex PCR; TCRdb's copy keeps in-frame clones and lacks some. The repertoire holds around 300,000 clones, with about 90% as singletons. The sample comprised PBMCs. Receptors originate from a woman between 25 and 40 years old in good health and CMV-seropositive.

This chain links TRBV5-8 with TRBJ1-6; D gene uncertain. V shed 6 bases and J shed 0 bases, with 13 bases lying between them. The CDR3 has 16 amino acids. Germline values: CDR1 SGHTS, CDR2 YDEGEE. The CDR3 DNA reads TGTGCCAGCATCCTTAGTCGGAGCTCCTATAATTCACCCCTCCACTTT. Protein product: CASILSRSSYNSPLHF.

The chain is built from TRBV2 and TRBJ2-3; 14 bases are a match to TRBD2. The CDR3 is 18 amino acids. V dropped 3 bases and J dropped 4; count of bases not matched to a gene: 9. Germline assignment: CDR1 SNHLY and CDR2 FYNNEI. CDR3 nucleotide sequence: TGTGCCAGCAGTGAGGACCGGACTAGCGGGAGGCCCCCAGATACGCAGTATTTT. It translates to CASSEDRTSGRPPDTQYF.

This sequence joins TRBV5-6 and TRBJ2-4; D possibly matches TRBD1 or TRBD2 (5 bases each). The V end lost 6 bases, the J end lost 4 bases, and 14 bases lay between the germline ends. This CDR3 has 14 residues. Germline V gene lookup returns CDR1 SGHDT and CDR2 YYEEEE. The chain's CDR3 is CASTSRGAKNIQYF. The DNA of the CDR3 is TGTGCCAGCACCTCTCGAGGGGCTAAAAACATTCAGTACTTC.

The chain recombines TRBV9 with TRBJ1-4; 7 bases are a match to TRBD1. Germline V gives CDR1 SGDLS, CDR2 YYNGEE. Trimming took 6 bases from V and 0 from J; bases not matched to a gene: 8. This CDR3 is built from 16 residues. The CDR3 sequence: CASNPGGIATNEKLFF. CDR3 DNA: TGTGCCAGCAACCCAGGGGGAATTGCAACTAATGAAAAACTGTTTTTT.

CDR3 loop: CASSTGRTSRDGYTF. The DNA for the CDR3 is TGTGCCAGCAGCACCGGACGGACGAGCAGAGATGGCTACACCTTC. The V and J genes are TRBV9 and TRBJ1-2; D is ambiguous. This CDR3 has 15 amino acids. Looked up from germline, CDR1 is SGDLS and CDR2 is YYNGEE. The V gene lost 4 bases and the J gene lost 6 bases, with 19 bases spanning the gap.

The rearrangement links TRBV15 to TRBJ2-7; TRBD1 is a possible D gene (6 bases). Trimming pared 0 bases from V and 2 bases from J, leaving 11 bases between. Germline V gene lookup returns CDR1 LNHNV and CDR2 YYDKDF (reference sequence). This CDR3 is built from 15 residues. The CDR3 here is CATSREAGQTYEQYF. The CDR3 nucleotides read TGTGCCACCAGCAGAGAGGCCGGACAGACCTACGAGCAGTACTTC.

The CDR3 spells CASSTGADYQETQYF. CDR3 in DNA: TGTGCCAGTAGTACCGGGGCCGATTACCAAGAGACCCAGTACTTC. The rearrangement links TRBV19 to TRBJ2-5, with D possibly being TRBD1 or TRBD2 (5 bases each). The V gene lost 4 bases and the J gene lost 0 bases, with 12 bases spanning the gap. Germline V gives CDR1 LNHDA, CDR2 SQIVND (reference sequence). CDR3 length: 15 amino acids. The full variable domain, in which reference TRBV19 and TRBJ2-5 provide the parts outside the CDR3, is DGGITQSPKYLFRKEGQNVTLSCEQNLNHDAMYWYRQDPGQGLRLIYYSQIVNDFQKGDIAEGYSVSREKKESFPLTVTSAQKNPTAFYLCASSTGADYQETQYFGPGTRLLVL.

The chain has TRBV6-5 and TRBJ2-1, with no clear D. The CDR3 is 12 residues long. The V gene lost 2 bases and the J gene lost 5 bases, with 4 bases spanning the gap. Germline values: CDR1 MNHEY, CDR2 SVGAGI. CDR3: CASSYKDNEQFF. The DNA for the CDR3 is TGTGCCAGCAGTTACAAGGACAATGAGCAGTTCTTC.

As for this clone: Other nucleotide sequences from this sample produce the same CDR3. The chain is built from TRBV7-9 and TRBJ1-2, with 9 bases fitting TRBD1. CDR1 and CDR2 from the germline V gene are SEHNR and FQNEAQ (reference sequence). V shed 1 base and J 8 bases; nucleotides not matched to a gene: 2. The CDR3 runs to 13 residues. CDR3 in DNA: TGTGCCAGCAGCTTAGACGGGACAGGGGGCTACACCTTC. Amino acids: CASSLDGTGGYTF.

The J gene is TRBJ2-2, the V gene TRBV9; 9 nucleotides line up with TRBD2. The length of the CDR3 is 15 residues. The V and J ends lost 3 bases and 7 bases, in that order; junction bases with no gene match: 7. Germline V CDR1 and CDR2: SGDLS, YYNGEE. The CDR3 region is CASSASGDMVGELFF. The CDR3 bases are TGTGCCAGCAGCGCTAGCGGGGACATGGTCGGGGAGCTGTTTTTT.

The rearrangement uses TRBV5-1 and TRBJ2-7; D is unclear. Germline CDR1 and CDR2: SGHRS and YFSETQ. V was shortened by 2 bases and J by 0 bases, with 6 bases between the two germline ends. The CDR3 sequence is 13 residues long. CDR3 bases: TGCGCCAGCAGCTTTATTAGCTCCTACGAGCAGTACTTC. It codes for CASSFISSYEQYF.